This T cell receptor (beta chain) was observed in a study of cytomegalovirus exposure and HLA in healthy donors (dated by TCRdb to between 2016 and 2019). Turning to the overall study: An earlier analysis of roughly 570 of the donors reported approximately 260 Gb of sequence data and around 110 million unique TCR beta sequences obtained from about 179 million T cells. On average, roughly 240,000 unique TCR beta nucleotide sequences were sequenced per donor among more than 350 genotyped donors of the cohort, with 15% to 20% of those sequences being non-productive. An earlier analysis of several hundred of the donors used high-throughput TCR beta sequencing to judge whether each TCR beta V gene segment behaved as functional or pseudogenic. The study was designed to test whether signatures of past pathogen exposure could be identified by cataloging public T cell receptors. In a later genetic analysis, genome-wide SNP genotypes for 398 of the 666 donors were used, and that subset was treated as a discovery cohort. HLA typing included class I and class II loci at four-digit resolution. About 320 gigabases of sequencing data and 80 million or so unique TCR sequences were included in an early release covering under 650 HLA-typed donors. Rather than drawing on any new phenotypic data, the later analysis identified candidate immune exposures from TCR beta sequences and the way those sequences occurred across donors. A later analysis re-examined previously published TCR beta repertoires from roughly 720 donors and added high-resolution HLA genotyping to investigate patterns of TCR occurrence. Using immunosequencing, the study profiled T cell repertoires from 666 subjects and related those repertoires to cytomegalovirus serostatus. To predict cytomegalovirus infection status, the study combined high-throughput TCR immunosequencing, statistical association of individual TCRs with disease status, and machine learning. Every repertoire in the discovery cohort had been generated on one and the same sequencing platform. Besides the first cohort of roughly 700 subjects, a separate validation cohort made up of around 120 different subjects was used. Donor age, sex, ethnicity and CMV serostatus were collected together with the repertoire data. The genetic ancestry cluster associated with self-reported Caucasian donors included around four fifths of the roughly 400 genotyped donors. The number of donors typed differed by locus, with roughly 620-630 for A, B, C, DRB1 and DQB1, 522 for DQA1, some 570 for DPA1, and some 470 for DPB1. Four to six DR-DQ haplotypes were handled as single units for association and clustering, since linkage in the cohort was strong.

The cohort consisted of fewer than 700 healthy bone marrow donors. All cohort members were sampled while nominally healthy, although unrecorded immune exposures were likely present. The donor was CMV seronegative and belonged to the group of under 400 seronegative cohort members. Every donor gave a peripheral blood sample, and the peripheral blood mononuclear cells from that sample were used for TCR beta sequencing. The Qiagen DNeasy Blood Extraction Kit was used to extract genomic DNA from the blood cell samples. Looking up the germline V gene yields CDR1 SNHLY and CDR2 FYNNEI. The CDR3 sequence holds 14 residues, the cysteine and phenylalanine included. The retained sequence is limited to the CDR3, 42 bases, with the frame set at the first base. Cut back by 4 bases and 2 bases, the V and J ends lie 11 bases apart. The paper's findings and limits, for the study overall: A group of highly shared sequence variants was considered likely to be a technical artifact of the sequencing pipeline. HLA typing was unavailable for some donors at each locus, so association tests used only the typed subset. A later analysis found that most CMV-associated TCR beta chains appeared HLA-restricted, with HLA associations seemingly driven largely by CMV exposure. The authors suggested that the approach could potentially be extended to other disease states and immunological phenotypes. A later genetic analysis associated a missense DCLRE1C variant with V-gene and J-gene trimming of TCR beta chains, and an independent cohort replicated the association. A later analysis reported that several top co-occurrence clusters appeared linked to parvovirus B19, influenza, CMV and Epstein-Barr virus. Immune exposure information for the cohort was limited to CMV serostatus. In vitro tests confirmed that a few of the cytomegalovirus-associated TCR beta chains recognize cytomegalovirus antigens. The study listed 164 TCR beta chains as associated with cytomegalovirus. A later genetic analysis reported fewer N-insertions in productive TCRs among donors in an Asian-associated ancestry cluster than the roughly 620-donor mean. When HLA alleles, especially DR and DQ, strongly co-occurred, attributing TCR associations to individual alleles was difficult. Because counts were too low, 15 to 20 rarely observed V segments, including chromosome 9 orphons, were left out of the earlier analysis of some 640 of the donors. A later analysis found that HLA-associated TCR beta chains were more clonally expanded and had lower generation probabilities than equally common non-associated chains. In a later analysis, about 17,000 TCR beta sequences were associated with specific HLA alleles at a false discovery rate of 0.05. A further reported finding was that TCR beta sequences accurately predicted the HLA-A and HLA-B alleles for most subjects in the first cohort. Sequencing depth was assumed to be roughly uniform across donors in the presence/absence analyses, though that assumption may not hold. Some IMGT-functional V segments, including TRBV6-2 and TRBV6-3, could not be distinguished by the 87-base-pair reads and were therefore excluded. Linkage disequilibrium might explain the correlated functional status among segregating V segments, but an unknown experimental factor could not be excluded. Most TCR sequences were seen in very few donors, while some public TCRs were found in many individuals. According to a later analysis, TCR association rates differed among HLA loci, with DRB1 alleles showing the most associated TCRs and HLA-C alleles showing the fewest. Only TCR beta chains were sequenced in this cohort, and the absence of alpha or paired-chain data limited detectable features. Broadly in line with IMGT annotations, most TCR beta V segments showed up in productive rearrangements about 87% or about 30% of the time in an earlier analysis of approximately 640 of the donors. In both the original and validation cohorts, the classifier was reported to diagnose cytomegalovirus status with high specificity and sensitivity.

Libraries were constructed by the immunoSEQ multiplex PCR assay. The multiplex PCR relied on a mix of 60 forward primers for TCR Vbeta segments and 13 reverse primers for TCR Jbeta segments. The CDR3 region of rearranged TCR beta genes was amplified from genomic DNA with a multiplex PCR assay. On the Illumina HiSeq System, the amplified TCR beta libraries were sequenced as 87-base-pair reads. For the original study's pipeline: In a later analysis, 70 million to 95 million unique TCR beta chains were counted across the roughly 670 repertoires, and roughly 10 million of these chains were shared by at least two donors. A nearest-neighbor algorithm error-corrected the raw reads and collapsed the reads into unique sequences, merging closely related sequences to remove PCR and sequencing errors. V, D and J gene segments were assigned by aligning CDR3 sequences to IMGT reference sequences. Each retained sequence needed at least a six-nucleotide match to both a V gene segment and a J gene segment. Rearrangements were classified as productive when the CDR3 lacked stop codons and remained in frame with V and J, and all other rearrangements were classified as non-productive. CDR3 was defined according to IMGT convention as the region running from the second conserved V-encoded cysteine to the conserved J-encoded phenylalanine. In an earlier analysis of 500 to 650 of the donors, sequences lacking an unambiguous match to a single V gene segment were excluded. In an earlier analysis of 587 of the donors, a V segment was called functional when productive rearrangements were above 56.7%, and segregating when the standard deviation between donors exceeded 5%. A statistical classification framework was built for diagnosing cytomegalovirus status from the catalog of TCR beta chain sequences. V and J gene assignment, in a later analysis, came from comparing TCR nucleotide sequences with IMGT/GENE-DB human TR gene sequences. In a later analysis, CDR3 sequences and most-parsimonious VDJ recombination scenarios were assigned using the TCRdist pipeline. In a later analysis, each TCR beta chain was defined by its CDR3 amino acid sequence together with its V-gene family, and reads without a unique V-gene family were excluded. In a later analysis, 450 to 600 highly shared, low-generation-probability nucleotide sequences were removed to address suspected cross-contamination and a sequencing artifact. A later analysis calculated a clonal expansion index for each public chain from normalized within-repertoire ranks of inferred template counts. A later analysis computed generation probabilities with a VDJ recombination model fitted to out-of-frame rearrangements, and checked the results against IGoR. A later analysis scored TCR-TCR, TCR-HLA and TCR-CMV co-occurrence with hypergeometric tests, applying a repertoire-size bias correction to TCR pairs. In a later analysis, false discovery rates were estimated by permuting HLA or CMV assignments 20 times. In a later analysis, co-occurring TCRs were grouped with DBSCAN, and TCRdist sequence similarity was added when clustering was performed within HLA-allele-positive subsets. Repertoires with fewer than 30,000 or more than 120,000 public chains were left out of co-occurrence clustering, as were a handful of repertoires with anomalous nucleotide sharing. The table was pulled from immuneACCESS by TCRdb, which kept in-frame rearrangements only. Such tables lose some clones; where checked, under half of the loss comes from unresolved V genes, and the rest has no known cause. V, J and clone size are those of that table, while D and trimming were read from the DNA. This sample has under 250,000 clones in its table, and approximately 80% of those were observed once. The ten largest account for about 2.8% of the sample.

For this clone: Its specific antigen is unknown. Base qualities were left out, and no much larger clone turns up one base away.

This sequence originates from a woman younger than 45 in good health and CMV-seronegative. The chain was built from TRBV2 and TRBJ2-5; the D gene is perhaps TRBD1, on 5 matching bases. The source material was PBMCs. The CDR3 amino acid sequence is: CASSALTAQETQYF. The sequence in DNA is TGTGCCAGCAGTGCCTTGACAGCTCAAGAGACCCAGTACTTC.